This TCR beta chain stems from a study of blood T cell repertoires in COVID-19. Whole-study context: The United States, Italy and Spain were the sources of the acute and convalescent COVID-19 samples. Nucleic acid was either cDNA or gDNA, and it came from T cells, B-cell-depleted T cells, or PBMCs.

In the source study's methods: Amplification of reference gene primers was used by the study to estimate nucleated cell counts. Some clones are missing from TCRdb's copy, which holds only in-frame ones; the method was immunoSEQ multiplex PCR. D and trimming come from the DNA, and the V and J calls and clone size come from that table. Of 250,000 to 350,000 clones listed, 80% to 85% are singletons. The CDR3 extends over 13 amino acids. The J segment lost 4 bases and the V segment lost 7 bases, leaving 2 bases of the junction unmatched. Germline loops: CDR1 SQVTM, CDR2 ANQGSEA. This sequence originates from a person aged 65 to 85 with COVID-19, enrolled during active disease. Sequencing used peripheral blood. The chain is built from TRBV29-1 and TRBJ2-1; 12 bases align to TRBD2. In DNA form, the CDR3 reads TGCAGCGCGGGACTAGCGGGTTACAATGAGCAGTTCTTC. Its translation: CSAGLAGYNEQFF.